One sample yielded the 23 T cell receptor beta chains listed below, sequenced in a study of blood T cell repertoires in COVID-19 (dated by TCRdb to the early 2020s). Library creation used the immunoSEQ multiplex PCR assay. TCRdb's version of the immuneACCESS table is confined to in-frame rearrangements and falls short of the full clone set. An unresolved V gene accounts for under half of the shortfall where checked; the remainder is of unknown origin. Within this sample are around 150,000 clones, with around 92% of them counted one time only. Jointly, the top ten make up approximately 4.9% of the sample. The specimen was peripheral blood. These receptors were taken from a man between 25 and 39 years old with COVID-19, enrolled during active disease.

This clone was seen a single time. The V call is TRBV10-3, the J call TRBJ1-6, with a tentative D call TRBD1 (5 bases). V was pared by 10 bases and J by 7 bases, with 11 bases between. CDR3 length: 12 amino acids. CDR1 and CDR2 (germline): ENHRY, SYGVKD. The CDR3 here is CASGAGNSPLHF. For the CDR3, the DNA is TGTGCCAGCGGGGCCGGGAATTCACCCCTCCACTTT.

The chain has TRBV7-3 and TRBJ2-2; perhaps TRBD2 as D (7 bases). Per germline, CDR1 SGHTA and CDR2 FQGTGA. The V gene lost 4 bases and the J gene lost 7 bases, with 19 bases spanning the gap. The CDR3 spans 16 residues. The CDR3 sequence is CASSSRTGGRNGELFF. In DNA form, the CDR3 reads TGTGCCAGCAGCTCCAGGACCGGGGGGCGAAACGGGGAGCTGTTTTTT.

The V and J genes are TRBV3-1 (or the pseudogene TRBV3-2) and TRBJ1-2; D unclear. This CDR3 comprises 13 residues. Germline CDR1 LGHDT, CDR2 YNNKEL (reference sequence). V lost 1 base, J lost 4 bases, and 7 bases lay in between. CDR3 coding DNA: TGTGCCAGCAGCCAAGGACACTTCTATGGCTACACCTTC. It specifies CASSQGHFYGYTF.

V gene TRBV11-2 combines with J gene TRBJ2-7, with D possibly matching TRBD1 (6 bases). Germline CDR1 is SGHAT and CDR2 is FQNNGV. The CDR3 sequence is 13 residues long. V lost 5 bases and J 7 bases, leaving 15 bases between the germline ends. DNA of the CDR3: TGTGCCAGCAGCATGCAGCCTCAGGGGGAGCAGTACTTC. Translation: CASSMQPQGEQYF.

The chain is built from TRBV28 and TRBJ1-1, with 7 positions matching TRBD1. With V trimmed by 5 bases and J by 5 bases, 11 bases remained unmatched. Per the germline V gene, CDR1 is MDHEN and CDR2 is SYDVKM. This CDR3 contains 15 residues. The DNA of the CDR3 is TGTGCCAGCAGTCCACCTAAGGGGGCGATGACTGAAGCTTTCTTT. Translating gives CASSPPKGAMTEAFF.

At least ten counts were recorded for this clone. V gene TRBV27 combines with J gene TRBJ1-2; weak D call: TRBD1 (6 bases). Trimming removed 5 bases at V and 8 bases at J, with 15 bases between. There are 13 residues in the CDR3. The germline V gene encodes CDR1 MNHEY and CDR2 SMNVEV (reference sequence). CDR3 nucleotide sequence: TGTGCCAGCAGTCCGATGACAGGATGGGGCTACACCTTC. Protein sequence: CASSPMTGWGYTF.

This chain connects TRBV7-5 to TRBJ1-1; no DNA check was done on the table's D call, TRBD1. TRBV7-5 is deemed a pseudogene. This CDR3 has 17 residues. The CDR3 DNA follows: TGTGCCAGAAGCTTAAGCAACCTACAGGGTCGAGACACTGAAGCTTTCTTT. It translates to CARSLSNLQGRDTEAFF.

This chain links TRBV10-1 with TRBJ1-3; D is ambiguous. Per germline, CDR1 WNHNN and CDR2 SYGVQD (reference sequence). V was clipped by 9 bases and J by 1 base, with 10 bases between them. This CDR3 has 13 residues. CDR3 coding DNA: TGCGCCAGTTTACCGGTTTCTGGAAACACCATATATTTT. Its protein product is CASLPVSGNTIYF.

The chain combines TRBV2 with TRBJ2-1; no clear D. The CDR3 covers 13 residues. Germline assignment: CDR1 SNHLY and CDR2 FYNNEI. Trimming removed 3 bases from V and 0 bases from J, with 3 bases in between. The CDR3 spells CASSDYSYNEQFF. CDR3 bases: TGTGCCAGCAGTGACTACTCCTACAATGAGCAGTTCTTC.

The rearrangement joins TRBV27 to TRBJ2-7, with TRBD2 identical over 14 bases. The CDR3 extends over 17 amino acids. V was clipped by 4 bases and J by 1 base; unmatched bases: 6. Germline lookup yields CDR1 MNHEY and CDR2 SMNVEV (reference sequence). The CDR3 coding sequence is TGTGCCAGCAGTTCCTATGGACTAGCGGGAGGTTCCTACGAGCAGTACTTC. Translating it yields CASSSYGLAGGSYEQYF.

The V gene is TRBV27, the J gene TRBJ2-1; weak D call: TRBD1 (5 bases). The ends were cut back, 5 bases at V and 10 bases at J, with 18 bases in the middle. CDR3 length: 14 amino acids. Germline-derived CDR1 and CDR2 are MNHEY and SMNVEV (reference sequence). CDR3 sequence reads: CASSPLGQAGEQFF. CDR3 bases: TGTGCCAGCAGTCCCCTGGGGCAGGCCGGGGAGCAGTTCTTC.

The chain is built from TRBV19 and TRBJ1-5, with D perhaps matching TRBD1 (6 bases). V gave up 3 bases and J gave up 1 base, with 19 bases separating them. This CDR3 is built from 18 residues. Per the germline V gene, CDR1 is LNHDA and CDR2 is SQIVND (reference sequence). The CDR3 is CASSIGVPGGPSNQPQHF. The CDR3 DNA reads as TGTGCCAGTAGTATTGGGGTCCCGGGGGGGCCCAGCAATCAGCCCCAGCATTTT.

This clone was seen a handful of times. The chain carries TRBV6-5 and TRBJ2-7; D unclear. CDR1 MNHEY and CDR2 SVGAGI come from the germline V gene. Trimming pared 2 bases from V and 0 bases from J, leaving 11 bases between. This CDR3 has 15 residues. In DNA form, the CDR3 reads TGTGCCAGCAGTTACCAAAGAAAGAGCTCCTACGAGCAGTACTTC. It is translated as CASSYQRKSSYEQYF.

The rearrangement links TRBV10-2 to TRBJ2-7, with 8 bases lining up with TRBD1. The CDR3 spans 14 residues. Germline V gene sequence: CDR1 WSHSY, CDR2 SAAADI. V was clipped by 6 bases and J by 4 bases; unmatched bases: 8. CDR3 DNA sequence: TGCGCCAGCAGAGCACAGGGGGGAGCGTACGAGCAGTACTTC. Amino acid sequence: CASRAQGGAYEQYF.

The chain has TRBV7-2 and TRBJ2-1, with D possibly TRBD2 on 6 matching bases. Trimming left V 1 base short and J 10 bases short, with 14 bases between. Germline loops: CDR1 SGHTA, CDR2 FQGNSA. The CDR3 is 14 residues long. Here the CDR3 reads CASSLGGDLMEQFF. CDR3 sequence (DNA): TGTGCCAGCAGCTTAGGGGGGGATTTGATGGAGCAGTTCTTC.

The gene calls are TRBV5-6 and TRBJ2-2; perhaps TRBD1 as D (5 bases). Trimming took off 4 bases at V and 0 bases at J, with 13 bases between the two ends. CDR3 size: 16 residues. Germline V gives CDR1 SGHDT, CDR2 YYEEEE. The CDR3 region has the DNA TGTGCCAGCAGCCTAAGGACAATATCGAACACCGGGGAGCTGTTTTTT. Translation: CASSLRTISNTGELFF.

This clone was observed once. The gene calls are TRBV4-2 and TRBJ1-2, with 8 nucleotides matching TRBD1. This CDR3 has 15 residues. Trimming removed 4 bases from V and 2 bases from J; junction bases left unmatched: 6. Germline V lookup: CDR1 LGHNA, CDR2 YNFKEQ. The CDR3 DNA reads TGTGCCAGCAGCCCGGGACAGGCAACGAACTATGGCTACACCTTC. This encodes CASSPGQATNYGYTF.

This clone has only one observation. This chain uses TRBV6-5 with TRBJ1-1, with 7 bases that match TRBD1. Germline V gene data show CDR1 as MNHEY and CDR2 as SVGAGI. J gave up 2 bases and V 2 bases, and 5 bases lay outside the gene matches. The CDR3 spans 15 residues. The CDR3 nucleotides read TGTGCCAGCAGTTACGGGACAGCACCAAACACTGAAGCTTTCTTT. This gives the protein CASSYGTAPNTEAFF.

The V gene is TRBV6-2 or TRBV6-3, the J gene TRBJ1-1, with 8 nucleotides matching TRBD1. V lost 0 bases, J lost 1 base, and 4 bases stayed unmatched. The CDR3 covers 16 residues. Looked up from germline, CDR1 is MNHEY and CDR2 is SVGEGT. DNA for the CDR3: TGTGCCAGCAGTTACTCAGACAGGGGAGGGAACACTGAAGCTTTCTTT. It translates to CASSYSDRGGNTEAFF.

In nucleotides, the CDR3 is TGTGCCAGCGGCGTCAGTACCCCGAGGAGGTACGAGCAGTACTTC. Translating it yields CASGVSTPRRYEQYF. The V gene is TRBV27, the J gene TRBJ2-7, with a weak D call TRBD2 (5 bases). Trimming removed 8 bases from V and 4 bases from J, with 21 bases in between. The CDR3 has 15 amino acids. Germline lookup yields CDR1 MNHEY and CDR2 SMNVEV (reference sequence).

For the CDR3, the DNA is TGTGCCAGTAGTATATGGGCCGGGGACTCCCCTAGCACAGATACGCAGTATTTT. This translates into CASSIWAGDSPSTDTQYF. The chain carries TRBV19 and TRBJ2-3; D is perhaps TRBD2 (6 bases). Trimming removed 2 bases at V and 0 bases at J, with 18 bases between. The CDR3 has 18 amino acids. Germline assignment: CDR1 LNHDA and CDR2 SQIVND (reference sequence).

The gene calls are TRBV25-1 and TRBJ2-7; unclear D gene. CDR1 MGHDK and CDR2 SYGVNS come from the germline V gene. Between the trimmed V and J ends, which lost 5 bases and 3 bases, there was a span of 23 bases. This CDR3 has 17 amino acids. CDR3 region: CASSPPIGSRRHYEQYF. The CDR3 nucleotides are TGTGCCAGCAGTCCTCCCATCGGCAGCCGAAGACACTACGAGCAGTACTTC.

The gene calls are TRBV2 and TRBJ1-5, with D possibly TRBD1 on 6 matching bases. CDR3 size: 14 residues. The germline V and J ends were trimmed by 1 base and 3 bases, with 7 bases remaining between them. Germline V gives CDR1 SNHLY, CDR2 FYNNEI. CDR3 region: CASSEGQVNQPQHF. CDR3 in DNA: TGTGCCAGCAGTGAAGGACAGGTCAATCAGCCCCAGCATTTT. Filled out from reference TRBV2 and TRBJ1-5, the complete variable domain reads EPEVTQTPSHQVTQMGQEVILRCVPISNHLYFYWYRQILGQKVEFLVSFYNNEISEKSEIFDDQFSVERPDGSNFTLKIRSTKLEDSAMYFCASSEGQVNQPQHFGDGTRLSIL.